A selection of T cell receptor beta chains follows, all from one sample in a study of cytomegalovirus exposure and HLA in healthy donors. Repertoires were generated with immunoSEQ multiplex PCR, while TCRdb's copy carries only in-frame clones and drops some. The sample holds 130,000 to 150,000 clones, about 80% seen once. The sequenced sample was PBMCs. These receptor sequences come from a male donor in good health and CMV-seronegative. CDR3s include the opening cysteine and the closing phenylalanine or tryptophan. The D gene is left open where the match is weak. Size is stated for part of the rows, as once, few or many counts, or as a class when the clone is expanded.

clone_size: few
v_call: TRBV7-9
d_call: -
j_call: TRBJ2-2
cdr3_aa: CASSPRSGNTGELFF
cdr3_nt: TGTGCCAGCAGCCCTAGGAGCGGGAACACCGGGGAGCTGTTTTTT

clone_size: -
v_call: TRBV27
d_call: TRBD1
j_call: TRBJ2-7
cdr3_aa: CASSLGVVRTGGWSYEQYF
cdr3_nt: TGTGCCAGCAGTTTAGGAGTCGTTAGGACAGGGGGCTGGTCCTACGAGCAGTACTTC

clone_size: -
v_call: TRBV5-1
d_call: -
j_call: TRBJ2-2
cdr3_aa: CASSAKGGAYTGELFF
cdr3_nt: TGCGCCAGCAGCGCCAAGGGGGGGGCTTACACCGGGGAGCTGTTTTTT

clone_size: -
v_call: TRBV19
d_call: -
j_call: TRBJ1-1
cdr3_aa: CASSLEGGAGMRAFF
cdr3_nt: TGTGCCAGTAGTCTCGAGGGGGGGGCCGGTATGCGAGCTTTCTTT

clone_size: once
v_call: TRBV5-1
d_call: TRBD2
j_call: TRBJ2-2
cdr3_aa: CASKPVIAGTGELFF
cdr3_nt: TGCGCCAGCAAACCGGTGATAGCGGGTACCGGGGAGCTGTTTTTT

clone_size: -
v_call: TRBV4-3
d_call: TRBD2
j_call: TRBJ2-3
cdr3_aa: CASSQDSGAGSWDTQYF
cdr3_nt: TGCGCCAGCAGCCAAGATAGCGGGGCCGGGTCGTGGGATACGCAGTATTTT

clone_size: few
v_call: TRBV9
d_call: -
j_call: TRBJ1-1
cdr3_aa: CASSVGGFSAEAFF
cdr3_nt: TGTGCCAGCAGCGTAGGGGGCTTTAGTGCTGAAGCTTTCTTT

clone_size: -
v_call: TRBV19
d_call: -
j_call: TRBJ2-2
cdr3_aa: CAQSPSNWAGELFF
cdr3_nt: TGTGCCCAGTCTCCCTCAAACTGGGCGGGGGAGCTGTTTTTT

clone_size: -
v_call: TRBV10-3
d_call: TRBD1
j_call: TRBJ2-3
cdr3_aa: CAISDPRDRDTQYF
cdr3_nt: TGTGCCATCAGTGACCCCCGGGACAGGGATACGCAGTATTTT

clone_size: -
v_call: TRBV30
d_call: TRBD2
j_call: TRBJ2-1
cdr3_aa: CAWGHFSGGPDNEQFF
cdr3_nt: TGTGCCTGGGGCCACTTTAGCGGGGGACCCGACAATGAGCAGTTCTTC

clone_size: -
v_call: TRBV27
d_call: -
j_call: TRBJ2-7
cdr3_aa: CASSSRGPAYEQYF
cdr3_nt: TGTGCCAGCAGTTCGCGGGGGCCTGCCTACGAGCAGTACTTC